The 18 T cell receptor beta chains in this list originate from one sample, sequenced in a study of blood T cell repertoires in COVID-19. Data came from immunoSEQ multiplex PCR; TCRdb stores just in-frame clones and leaves some out. This repertoire shows roughly 25,000 clones, 81% found once; its top ten account for over 6%. The sample taken for sequencing was peripheral blood. The receptor source for this set is a man aged 65 to 85 with acute or convalescent COVID-19.

CDR3 DNA: TGCGCCAGCAGCTTGGCCGGGGAGGAGAGGGATGGCTACACCTTC. Protein: CASSLAGEERDGYTF. The V call is TRBV5-1, the J call TRBJ1-2; D unresolved. Germline V lookup: CDR1 SGHRS, CDR2 YFSETQ. There are 15 residues in the CDR3. Trimming removed 0 bases at V and 6 bases at J, with 15 bases between. Complete variable domain (other parts from reference TRBV5-1 and TRBJ1-2): KAGVTQTPRYLIKTRGQQVTLSCSPISGHRSVSWYQQTPGQGLQFLFEYFSETQRNKGNFPGRFSGRQFSNSRSEMNVSTLELGDSALYLCASSLAGEERDGYTFGSGTRLTVV.

This chain joins TRBV5-6 and TRBJ1-6, with 9 bases matching TRBD1. V was clipped by 0 bases and J by 7 bases; unmatched bases: 2. Germline V lookup: CDR1 SGHDT, CDR2 YYEEEE. This CDR3 is 15 amino acids long. The CDR3 loop is CASSLEGTGNSPLHF. CDR3 nucleotides: TGTGCCAGCAGCTTGGAAGGGACAGGGAATTCACCCCTCCACTTT.

The rearrangement uses TRBV10-1 and TRBJ2-3; a weak D match, TRBD1 (5 bases). The CDR3 extends over 16 amino acids. Looked up from germline, CDR1 is WNHNN and CDR2 is SYGVQD (reference sequence). Trimming took 3 bases from V and 3 from J, leaving 16 bases between them. CDR3 DNA: TGCGCCAGCAGTGATTACCCCCAGGGTCTTACAGATACGCAGTATTTT. It codes for CASSDYPQGLTDTQYF.

This chain links TRBV5-1 with TRBJ2-5, with TRBD1 matching over 10 bases. CDR3 length equals 16 residues. J gave up 5 bases and V 4 bases, and 11 bases lay outside the gene matches. Germline V gene data show CDR1 as SGHRS and CDR2 as YFSETQ. As DNA, the CDR3 is TGCGCCAGCAGCGACCGCAGACAGGGGGCTGGTGAGACCCAGTACTTC. Residues: CASSDRRQGAGETQYF.

V gene TRBV18 combines with J gene TRBJ2-4, with 11 positions matching TRBD2. Per the germline V gene, CDR1 is KGHSH and CDR2 is LQKENI. The length of the CDR3 is 12 residues. Germline trimming cut 3 bases from V and 14 bases from J; bases unmatched to any gene: 3. CDR3 nucleotide sequence: TGTGCCAGCTCACCCCTAGCGGGGGGAAAGTACTTC. Its translation: CASSPLAGGKYF.

CDR3 coding DNA: TGTGCCAGCAGCAAATCCGGGACTAGCGGGAGTAGGGGTGAGCAGTTCTTC. Protein: CASSKSGTSGSRGEQFF. The chain carries TRBV5-4 and TRBJ2-1; TRBD2 aligns across 14 bases. Germline CDR1 and CDR2: SGHNT and YYREEE (reference sequence). V shed 4 bases and J 9 bases; nucleotides not matched to a gene: 12. The CDR3 is made up of 17 amino acids.

The rearrangement links TRBV18 to TRBJ1-6, with D perhaps matching TRBD1 (6 bases). The CDR3 consists of 14 residues. Germline V gene data show CDR1 as KGHSH and CDR2 as LQKENI. Trimming took 6 bases from V and 10 from J, leaving 16 bases between them. CDR3 sequence: CASSQEGGDSPLHF. CDR3 nucleotide sequence: TGTGCCAGCTCGCAGGAAGGGGGAGACTCACCCCTCCACTTT.

This clone was detected only once. The V and J genes are TRBV6-5 and TRBJ2-1; the match to TRBD2 covers 8 bases. This CDR3 has 14 amino acids. V gave up 2 bases and J gave up 12 bases; unmatched junction bases: 9. CDR1 MNHEY and CDR2 SVGAGI come from the germline V gene. The CDR3 coding sequence is TGTGCCAGCAGTTACACTCCCTCGGGGGGGAGGCAGTTCTTC. Its translation: CASSYTPSGGRQFF.

The chain uses TRBV9 and TRBJ2-3; 7 bases match TRBD2. Trimming took 4 bases from V and 5 from J; bases not matched to a gene: 7. Germline-derived CDR1 and CDR2 are SGDLS and YYNGEE. This CDR3 has 14 amino acids. The CDR3 region is CASSPGTGGDTQYF. Here the CDR3 DNA reads TGTGCCAGCAGCCCAGGGACGGGAGGAGATACGCAGTATTTT.

The chain has TRBV5-6 and TRBJ2-7; 7 nucleotides align to TRBD1. Unmatched junction bases numbered 6, after V lost 4 bases and J lost 5 bases. Germline lookup yields CDR1 SGHDT and CDR2 YYEEEE. The CDR3 sequence is 13 residues long. The DNA of the CDR3 is TGTGCCAGCAGCATCGACAGGGCGAACGAGCAGTACTTC. Translation: CASSIDRANEQYF.

The chain is built from TRBV18 and TRBJ2-7, with D tentatively TRBD2 (5 bases). The CDR3 runs 14 residues. Germline values: CDR1 KGHSH, CDR2 LQKENI. The V and J ends lost 5 bases and 0 bases respectively, with 11 bases between them. CDR3 DNA sequence: TGTGCCAGCTCATCCGCGGGCGGCTCCTACGAGCAGTACTTC. Protein: CASSSAGGSYEQYF.

J is TRBJ1-5 and V is TRBV5-3; D might be TRBD1 (5 bases). TRBV5-3 is an open reading frame, and its role is uncertain. This CDR3 region has 15 residues. Deletions cut 0 bases from V and 6 bases from J, with 13 bases between. The CDR3 coding sequence is TGTGCCAGAAGCTTGGCCGGGCAGGGCGTTCAGCCCCAGCATTTT. Translating gives CARSLAGQGVQPQHF.

V usage is TRBV3-1 (or the pseudogene TRBV3-2) and J usage is TRBJ1-3; D perhaps matches TRBD1 (5 bases). V lost 6 bases to trimming and J lost 1 base, with 13 bases between them. Germline V lookup: CDR1 LGHDT, CDR2 YNNKEL (reference sequence). This CDR3 comprises 15 residues. CDR3 sequence: CASRGRGGSGNTIYF. For the CDR3, the DNA is TGTGCCAGCAGAGGGCGGGGGGGATCTGGAAACACCATATATTTT.

The rearrangement links TRBV2 to TRBJ1-2; TRBD1 matches 8 bases. Germline V lookup: CDR1 SNHLY, CDR2 FYNNEI. This CDR3 region has 14 residues. V trimming: 4 bases; J trimming: 2 bases; junction bases outside the gene matches: 3. The chain's CDR3 is CASSAYRGNYGYTF. CDR3 nucleotide sequence: TGTGCCAGCAGTGCCTACAGGGGGAACTATGGCTACACCTTC.

V gene TRBV30 combines with J gene TRBJ1-6; D is perhaps TRBD1 (6 bases). Germline V gene lookup returns CDR1 GTSNPN and CDR2 SVGIG (reference sequence). The CDR3 extends over 14 amino acids. V gave up 4 bases and J gave up 7 bases, with 14 bases separating them. CDR3 DNA sequence: TGTGCCTGGAATCTGGGGGCCAGGAATTCACCCCTCCACTTT. This codes for CAWNLGARNSPLHF. The entire variable domain, with the rest obtained from reference TRBV30 and TRBJ1-6, is as follows: SQTIHQWPATLVQPVGSPLSLECTVEGTSNPNLYWYRQAAGRGLQLLFYSVGIGQISSEVPQNLSASRPQDRQFILSSKKLLLSDSGFYLCAWNLGARNSPLHFGNGTRLTVT.

This chain uses TRBV7-9 with TRBJ1-2; no clear D. CDR3 size: 12 residues. Trimming left V 5 bases short and J 4 bases short, with 8 bases between. CDR1 is SEHNR, CDR2 FQNEAQ, per germline (reference sequence). CDR3 loop: CASSAGSYGYTF. The CDR3 bases are TGTGCCAGCAGCGCAGGATCCTATGGCTACACCTTC.

The chain has TRBV19 and TRBJ2-5; tentatively, D is TRBD1 (6 bases). V lost 3 bases to trimming and J lost 4 bases, with 12 bases between them. Per the germline V gene, CDR1 is LNHDA and CDR2 is SQIVND (reference sequence). CDR3 length equals 14 residues. CDR3 DNA: TGTGCCAGTAGTATTGCAGGGGCCCCAGAGACCCAGTACTTC. Translation gives CASSIAGAPETQYF.

The chain employs TRBV24-1 and TRBJ2-5; 7 bases are a match to TRBD1. V gave up 3 bases and J gave up 5 bases; unmatched junction bases: 5. The CDR3 consists of 14 residues. Germline CDR1 is KGHDR and CDR2 is SFDVKD. The CDR3 region is CATSDTGEGETQYF. CDR3 sequence (DNA): TGTGCCACCAGTGATACAGGGGAAGGGGAGACCCAGTACTTC.